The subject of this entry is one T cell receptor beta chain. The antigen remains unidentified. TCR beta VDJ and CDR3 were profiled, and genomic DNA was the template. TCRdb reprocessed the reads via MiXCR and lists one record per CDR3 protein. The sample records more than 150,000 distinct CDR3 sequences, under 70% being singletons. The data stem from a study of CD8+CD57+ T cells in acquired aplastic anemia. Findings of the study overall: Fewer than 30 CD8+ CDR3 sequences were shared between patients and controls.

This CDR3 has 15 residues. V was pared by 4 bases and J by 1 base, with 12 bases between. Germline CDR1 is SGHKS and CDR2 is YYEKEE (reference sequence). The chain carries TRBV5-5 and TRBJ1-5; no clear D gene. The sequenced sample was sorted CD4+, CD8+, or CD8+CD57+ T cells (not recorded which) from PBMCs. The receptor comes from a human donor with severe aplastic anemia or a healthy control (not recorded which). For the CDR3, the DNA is TGTGCCAGCAGCAGACTTACTAGAAGCAATCAGCCCCAGCATTTT. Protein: CASSRLTRSNQPQHF. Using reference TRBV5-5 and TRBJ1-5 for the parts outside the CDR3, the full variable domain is DAGVTQSPTHLIKTRGQQVTLRCSPISGHKSVSWYQQVLGQGPQFIFQYYEKEERGRGNFPDRFSARQFPNYSSELNVNALLLGDSALYLCASSRLTRSNQPQHFGDGTRLSIL.